What follows are 27 T cell receptor beta chains derived from one specimen sequenced in a study of T cell repertoires in cytomegalovirus infection (dated by TCRdb to between 2019 and 2020). In light of the paper, this sample's treatment or condition label describes: in vitro stimulation with specific CMV peptide epitopes to enrich CMV-specific T cells. The antigens these receptors bind are not known. Sequencing relied on an Illumina HiSeq 1500. TCRdb's own reprocessing of the public reads used fastp at Q25 and MiXCR and kept productive beta chains. Rows merge per CDR3 protein into single entries with the most common DNA and genes. This sample gives nearly 700,000 distinct CDR3 sequences in total; roughly 33% of them show up just once. Jointly, the top ten make up around a sixth of the sample. The sequencing used cultured PBMCs, collected from culture after CMV antigen stimulation. Receptor source: a human donor in good health (CMV status not recorded). Some clones in this sample may be carry-over from other donors' samples.

This clonotype was counted only a few times. This sequence joins TRBV12-3 or TRBV12-4 and TRBJ1-1, with D unclear. The CDR3 length is 12 residues. Trimming cost V 5 bases and J 8 bases, with 12 bases left between them. In DNA, the CDR3 is TGTGCCAGCAGTCCACGACCGCTAGAAGCTTTCTTT. It translates to CASSPRPLEAFF.

The gene calls are TRBV7-6 and TRBJ2-2; D is undetermined. V lost 2 bases, J lost 3 bases, and 7 bases lay in between. Germline assignment: CDR1 SGHVS and CDR2 FNYEAQ. The CDR3 sequence is 14 residues long. The CDR3 region is CASSLWQDTGELFF. The CDR3 DNA is TGTGCCAGCAGCTTATGGCAGGACACCGGGGAGCTGTTTTTT.

This clonotype was recorded a few times. The chain has TRBV12-3 or TRBV12-4 and TRBJ2-1; TRBD1 matches at 7 bases. The CDR3 extends over 16 amino acids. Trimming removed 3 bases from V and 4 bases from J; junction bases left unmatched: 9. DNA for the CDR3: TGTGCCAGCAGTTTCGATACGGGACAGCGGTACAATGAGCAGTTCTTC. The encoded protein is CASSFDTGQRYNEQFF.

This clonotype was found a few times. The chain links TRBV12-3 or TRBV12-4 to TRBJ2-7; 11 nucleotides agree with TRBD2. The V and J ends lost 3 bases and 5 bases, in that order; junction bases with no gene match: 3. The CDR3 is 14 residues long. This CDR3 is CASSLALAGDEQYF. In nucleotides, the CDR3 is TGTGCCAGCAGTTTGGCACTAGCGGGAGACGAGCAGTACTTC.

The chain joins TRBV5-1 to TRBJ2-3; 7 nucleotides align to TRBD2. CDR1 and CDR2 from the germline V gene are SGHRS and YFSETQ. V shed 4 bases and J 11 bases; nucleotides not matched to a gene: 7. This CDR3 region has 12 residues. CDR3 DNA sequence: TGCGCCAGCAGCACGGGAGGTGAGGAGCAGTATTTT. Protein sequence: CASSTGGEEQYF. Looking up the rest from reference TRBV5-1 and TRBJ2-3 gives the full variable domain: KAGVTQTPRYLIKTRGQQVTLSCSPISGHRSVSWYQQTPGQGLQFLFEYFSETQRNKGNFPGRFSGRQFSNSRSEMNVSTLELGDSALYLCASSTGGEEQYFGPGTRLTVL.

J is TRBJ1-5 and V is TRBV6-1, with D unclear. The CDR3 loop spans 15 amino acids. CDR1 is MNHNS and CDR2 is SASEGT in the germline V gene. Trimming took 1 base from V and 1 from J, leaving 8 bases between them. CDR3 protein: CASSEDPLSNQPQHF. CDR3 sequence (DNA): TGTGCCAGCAGTGAAGATCCATTAAGCAATCAGCCCCAGCATTTT.

This clonotype was counted a few times. The rearrangement uses TRBV12-3 or TRBV12-4 and TRBJ1-2, with no clear D. The germline V and J ends were trimmed by 1 base and 10 bases, with 16 bases remaining between them. CDR3 length: 14 residues. DNA for the CDR3: TGTGCCAGCAGTTTAGGGGTGATAGAGAGACCCTACACCTTC. This codes for CASSLGVIERPYTF.

This clonotype was detected only a few times. The rearrangement links TRBV2 to TRBJ2-3; 15 bases are a match to TRBD2. V lost 4 bases and J lost 5; bases outside the gene matches: 1. The V gene's germline CDR1 is SNHLY and CDR2 FYNNEI. The CDR3 loop spans 15 amino acids. Written as DNA, the CDR3 is TGTGCCAGCAGTGCGGGACTAGCGGGAGGAGATACGCAGTATTTT. Protein sequence: CASSAGLAGGDTQYF.

This clonotype was recorded a few times. As DNA, the CDR3 is TGTGCCATCAGTGACCCAAGAGGGGCGAACACTGAAGCTTTCTTT. This gives the protein CAISDPRGANTEAFF. This chain joins TRBV10-3 and TRBJ1-1, with D perhaps TRBD1 (5 bases). Between the trimmed V and J ends, which lost 3 bases and 1 base, there was a span of 12 bases. Germline CDR1 ENHRY, CDR2 SYGVKD. The CDR3 has 15 amino acids.

This clonotype was recorded at least ten times. The chain recombines TRBV7-2 with TRBJ2-1; 7 positions agree with TRBD2. Germline CDR1 reads SGHTA; CDR2 reads FQGNSA. CDR3 length: 13 residues. V dropped 5 bases and J dropped 4; count of bases not matched to a gene: 2. CDR3 loop: CASSPGGYNEQFF. DNA of the CDR3: TGTGCCAGCAGCCCCGGGGGGTACAATGAGCAGTTCTTC.

The rearrangement links TRBV10-3 to TRBJ2-5, with D perhaps matching TRBD1 (5 bases). Per germline, CDR1 ENHRY and CDR2 SYGVKD. Trimming removed 0 bases at V and 3 bases at J, with 14 bases between. The CDR3 is made up of 16 amino acids. This chain's CDR3 is CAISESIIAREETQYF. In nucleotides, the CDR3 is TGTGCCATCAGTGAGTCGATTATCGCCAGGGAAGAGACCCAGTACTTC.

The chain links TRBV19 to TRBJ2-5; possible D gene TRBD2, 5 bases. CDR1 and CDR2 from the germline V gene are LNHDA and SQIVND (reference sequence). This CDR3 is built from 13 residues. Trimming took 6 bases from V and 0 from J, leaving 8 bases between them. CDR3 sequence reads: CASRPGNQETQYF. Here the CDR3 DNA reads TGTGCCAGTAGGCCGGGAAACCAAGAGACCCAGTACTTC.

This chain connects TRBV12-3 or TRBV12-4 to TRBJ2-7; D not resolved. This CDR3 is built from 13 residues. The ends were cut back, 6 bases at V and 2 bases at J, with 11 bases in the middle. The CDR3, as DNA: TGTGCCAGCAGCGCCGACGGCACCTACGAGCAGTACTTC. This translates into CASSADGTYEQYF.

CDR3 loop: CASSSLDSPIAKNIQYF. The CDR3 region has the DNA TGTGCCAGCAGCTCTCTAGACAGTCCCATAGCCAAAAACATTCAGTACTTC. The V call is TRBV7-8, the J call TRBJ2-4; possibly TRBD1 for D (5 bases). CDR3 length equals 17 residues. CDR1 and CDR2 from the germline V gene are SGHVS and FQNEAQ. Trimming took 4 bases from V and 0 from J, leaving 16 bases between them.

V usage is TRBV2 and J usage is TRBJ1-5, with 10 bases lining up with TRBD1. The germline CDR1 and CDR2 sequences are SNHLY and FYNNEI. V trimming: 7 bases; J trimming: 2 bases; junction bases outside the gene matches: 11. This CDR3 is 17 amino acids long. The chain's CDR3 is CASKPGQGLWGNQPQHF. CDR3 bases: TGTGCCAGCAAACCGGGACAGGGGCTCTGGGGCAATCAGCCCCAGCATTTT.

This clonotype was counted only a few times. This rearrangement joins TRBV28 to TRBJ2-7; a possible D gene is TRBD2 (6 bases). Germline CDR1 and CDR2: MDHEN and SYDVKM. CDR3 length: 15 residues. V lost 5 bases and J lost 1, with 15 bases in between. This chain's CDR3 is CASSNLAVNSYEQYF. The DNA for the CDR3 is TGTGCCAGCAGTAACTTAGCGGTGAATTCCTACGAGCAGTACTTC. Full variable domain (outside the CDR3, taken from reference TRBV28 and TRBJ2-7): DVKVTQSSRYLVKRTGEKVFLECVQDMDHENMFWYRQDPGLGLRLIYFSYDVKMKEKGDIPEGYSVSREKKERFSLILESASTNQTSMYLCASSNLAVNSYEQYFGPGTRLTVT.

The table lists this clonotype with many counts. The chain recombines TRBV7-2 with TRBJ2-2; 9 nucleotides match TRBD2. This CDR3 has 14 residues. J was trimmed by 6 bases and V by 5 bases; bases with no gene match: 4. Per the germline V gene, CDR1 is SGHTA and CDR2 is FQGNSA. DNA of the CDR3: TGTGCCAGCAGCCCCTTAGCGGGAGCCGGGGAGCTGTTTTTT. This translates into CASSPLAGAGELFF.

This clonotype was seen at least ten times. CDR3 bases: TGTGCCAGCAGCTTAATCGGGGACCACACAGATACGCAGTATTTT. Translating gives CASSLIGDHTDTQYF. This chain uses TRBV7-2 with TRBJ2-3; D might be TRBD1 or TRBD2, each matching 5 bases. The CDR3 extends over 15 amino acids. V was clipped by 2 bases and J by 2 bases, with 11 bases between them. The germline V gene has CDR1 SGHTA and CDR2 FQGNSA.

The genes are TRBV7-9 and TRBJ2-1; D is ambiguous. This CDR3 is built from 13 residues. Trimming took 1 base from V and 8 from J, leaving 9 bases between them. Germline V gives CDR1 SEHNR, CDR2 FQNEAQ (reference sequence). The CDR3 here is CASSLEVSYEQFF. The CDR3 DNA reads as TGTGCCAGCAGCTTAGAGGTATCGTATGAGCAGTTCTTC.

The V call is TRBV12-3 or TRBV12-4, the J call TRBJ2-3, with TRBD2 matching over 12 bases. V lost 6 bases, J lost 4 bases, and 11 bases stayed unmatched. This CDR3 has 17 amino acids. The chain's CDR3 is CASRGRLAGETSDTQYF. The CDR3 nucleotides are TGTGCCAGCAGGGGCAGACTAGCGGGAGAGACTTCAGATACGCAGTATTTT.

The sample holds a few counts of this clonotype. DNA of the CDR3: TGTGCCAGCAGCCGCGGAGGGGGGGCGAACACTGAAGCTTTCTTT. Its protein product is CASSRGGGANTEAFF. The V and J genes are TRBV4-2 and TRBJ1-1; TRBD1 is a possible D gene (6 bases). Trimming removed 4 bases at V and 1 base at J, with 13 bases between. The CDR3 runs to 15 residues. Germline-derived CDR1 and CDR2 are LGHNA and YNFKEQ.

This sequence joins TRBV6-1 and TRBJ1-5; D unclear. Looked up from germline, CDR1 is MNHNS and CDR2 is SASEGT. V lost 11 bases, J lost 7 bases, and 18 bases lay in between. The CDR3 runs to 13 residues. This chain's CDR3 is CAATTGSGQPQHF. The CDR3 bases are TGTGCCGCAACGACGGGGTCTGGGCAGCCCCAGCATTTT.

This clonotype came up a few times. The rearrangement links TRBV7-2 to TRBJ2-1; 8 nucleotides line up with TRBD1. The V gene end was trimmed by 4 bases and the J gene end by 16 bases; junction bases not matched to a gene: 9. The germline gives CDR1 SGHTA, CDR2 FQGNSA. This CDR3 contains 12 residues. The CDR3 DNA follows: TGTGCCAGCAGCTACGTCCGGGACAGGAAATTCTTC. Translated, it gives CASSYVRDRKFF.

This clonotype was seen a handful of times. V is TRBV7-9 and J is TRBJ2-1; perhaps TRBD1 as D (7 bases). Between the trimmed V and J ends, which lost 6 bases and 3 bases, there was a span of 12 bases. This CDR3 comprises 14 residues. Germline V lookup: CDR1 SEHNR, CDR2 FQNEAQ (reference sequence). The CDR3 loop reads CASRGRGDYNEQFF. CDR3 DNA sequence: TGTGCCAGCAGGGGCAGGGGGGACTACAATGAGCAGTTCTTC.

The chain uses TRBV7-9 and TRBJ1-2, with D tentatively TRBD1 (6 bases). Trimming took 5 bases from V and 8 from J, leaving 15 bases between them. Germline V gene lookup returns CDR1 SEHNR and CDR2 FQNEAQ (reference sequence). The CDR3 is 13 amino acids. CDR3 residues: CASSRGPGEGYTF. The CDR3 nucleotides are TGTGCCAGCAGCCGGGGGCCGGGAGAGGGCTACACCTTC.

The sample holds many counts of this clonotype. The rearrangement uses TRBV7-2 and TRBJ2-7; TRBD2 aligns across 15 bases. Per the germline V gene, CDR1 is SGHTA and CDR2 is FQGNSA. CDR3 length equals 19 residues. V trimming: 2 bases; J trimming: 4 bases; junction bases outside the gene matches: 12. The CDR3 DNA reads TGTGCCAGCAGCTTACGTTCGGGACTAGCGGGAGGCCTCCCGTACGAGCAGTACTTC. This gives the protein CASSLRSGLAGGLPYEQYF.

This chain joins TRBV28 and TRBJ2-5, with D possibly being TRBD1 or TRBD2 (7 bases each). The CDR3 loop spans 15 amino acids. Germline values: CDR1 MDHEN, CDR2 SYDVKM. Between the trimmed V and J ends, which lost 6 bases and 2 bases, there was a span of 16 bases. The CDR3 DNA reads TGTGCCAGCAGCAGCACCAGGGGGGGACAAGAGACCCAGTACTTC. Its translation: CASSSTRGGQETQYF.